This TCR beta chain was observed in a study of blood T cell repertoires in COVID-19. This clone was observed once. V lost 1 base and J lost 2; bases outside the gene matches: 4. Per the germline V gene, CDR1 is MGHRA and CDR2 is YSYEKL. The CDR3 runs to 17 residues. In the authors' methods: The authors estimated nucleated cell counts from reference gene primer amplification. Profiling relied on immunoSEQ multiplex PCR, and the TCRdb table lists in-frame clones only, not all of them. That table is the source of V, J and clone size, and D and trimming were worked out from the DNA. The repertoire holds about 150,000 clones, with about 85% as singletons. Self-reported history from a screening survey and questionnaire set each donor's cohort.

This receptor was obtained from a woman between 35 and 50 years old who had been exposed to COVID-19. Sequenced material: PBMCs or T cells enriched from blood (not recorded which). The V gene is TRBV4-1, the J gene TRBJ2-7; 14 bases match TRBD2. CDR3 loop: CASSQGTTSGGAYEQYF. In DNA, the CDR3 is TGCGCCAGCAGCCAAGGGACGACTAGCGGGGGGGCCTACGAGCAGTACTTC.